These 4 T cell receptor beta chains share one sample of origin, sequenced in a study of metastatic and nonmetastatic thyroid tumors. Through MiXCR, TCRdb re-clonotyped the PCR reads. Of some 60,000 clones in the sample, under 30% are singletons; the top ten hold more than 15%. Thyroid surgery took place with no prior treatment in any patient. The specimen sequenced was blood. The receptors here all came from a female donor with papillary thyroid cancer or a benign thyroid nodule (not recorded which). Some clones in this sample may be carry-over from other donors' samples.

This clone has just a few counts. The rearrangement joins TRBV6-6 to TRBJ1-1, with D possibly being TRBD1 (5 bases). The germline V gene has CDR1 MNHNY and CDR2 SVGAGI (reference sequence). This CDR3 has 16 residues. V was trimmed by 2 bases and J by 0 bases, leaving 13 bases between them. The CDR3 sequence is CASSYRPGSMNTEAFF. In DNA form, the CDR3 reads TGTGCCAGCAGTTACAGGCCAGGGAGTATGAACACTGAAGCTTTCTTT.

This clone was counted many times. The rearrangement uses TRBV30 and TRBJ1-6; D not resolved. The V and J ends lost 0 bases and 0 bases respectively, with 9 bases between them. The V gene's germline CDR1 is GTSNPN and CDR2 SVGIG (reference sequence). The CDR3 contains 16 residues. The CDR3 reads CAWSVPASSYNSPLHF. The CDR3 DNA follows: TGTGCCTGGAGTGTACCGGCGAGCTCCTATAATTCACCCCTCCACTTT.

The rearrangement uses TRBV3-1 and TRBJ1-4; perhaps TRBD1 as D (5 bases). Germline V CDR1 and CDR2: LGHDT, YNNKEL (reference sequence). V dropped 4 bases and J dropped 4 bases, with 10 bases sitting between them. There are 14 residues in the CDR3. The CDR3 sequence: CASSPGTGNEKLFF. In nucleotides, the CDR3 is TGTGCCAGCAGCCCCGGGACGGGTAATGAAAAACTGTTTTTT.

A few counts support this clone. The CDR3 region is CASSSGPTLDTQYF. For the CDR3, the DNA is TGTGCCAGCAGTTCGGGACCCACACTCGATACGCAGTATTTT. V gene TRBV28 combines with J gene TRBJ2-3; either TRBD1 or TRBD2 may supply D (5 bases each). The CDR3 extends over 14 amino acids. Germline loops: CDR1 MDHEN, CDR2 SYDVKM. Trimming stripped 4 bases from V and 6 bases from J, with 14 bases between.